The 13 T cell receptor beta chains in this list originate from one sample, sequenced in a study of blood T cell repertoires in COVID-19. Produced via immunoSEQ multiplex PCR; TCRdb's table is partial and in-frame only. Of 250,000 to 350,000 clones listed, 75% to 90% were seen once; the top ten hold 2.4%. The sample consisted of PBMCs or T cells enriched from blood (not recorded which). The receptors originated from a young woman who had recovered from COVID-19.

The chain combines TRBV4-2 with TRBJ1-2; TRBD1 is a possible D gene (5 bases). V was pared by 1 base and J by 6 bases, with 12 bases between. This CDR3 is built from 14 residues. Germline values: CDR1 LGHNA, CDR2 YNFKEQ. CDR3 sequence: CASSQGGGSDGYTF. The DNA for the CDR3 is TGTGCCAGCAGCCAAGGCGGGGGGTCGGATGGCTACACCTTC.

The DNA of the CDR3 is TGTGCCAGCGGCGGGACAGGGGTCTCCGGGGAGCTGTTTTTT. Its translation is CASGGTGVSGELFF. This sequence joins TRBV25-1 and TRBJ2-2; 10 bases are shared with TRBD1. Germline V gene lookup returns CDR1 MGHDK and CDR2 SYGVNS. CDR3 size: 14 residues. The ends lost 8 bases at V and 6 bases at J; junction bases unmatched: 6.

This clone was counted at least ten times. The chain uses TRBV6-5 and TRBJ2-1, with 9 bases lining up with TRBD1. Looked up from germline, CDR1 is MNHEY and CDR2 is SVGAGI. The V gene end was trimmed by 6 bases and the J gene end by 7 bases; junction bases not matched to a gene: 7. The CDR3 has 14 residues. CDR3 sequence (DNA): TGTGCCAGCAGGGGGGACAGGGCCGGGAATGAGCAGTTCTTC. Its protein product is CASRGDRAGNEQFF.

V usage is TRBV6-5 and J usage is TRBJ2-3; perhaps TRBD2 as D (7 bases). The CDR3 is made up of 15 amino acids. The germline CDR1 and CDR2 sequences are MNHEY and SVGAGI. V lost 7 bases to trimming and J lost 0 bases, with 14 bases between them. CDR3 sequence: CASIPRGASTDTQYF. The CDR3 DNA reads as TGTGCCAGCATTCCCCGGGGGGCAAGCACAGATACGCAGTATTTT.

V is TRBV10-1 and J is TRBJ2-2; D gene uncertain. Trimming stripped 7 bases from V and 0 bases from J, with 12 bases between. CDR3 length: 15 residues. Germline loops: CDR1 WNHNN, CDR2 SYGVQD (reference sequence). In DNA, the CDR3 is TGCGCCAGCACCTTTCTGTTTTCGAACACCGGGGAGCTGTTTTTT. Protein sequence: CASTFLFSNTGELFF.

The rearrangement links TRBV4-1 to TRBJ1-5, with D possibly being TRBD1 (6 bases). The CDR3 totals 14 residues. Germline V gives CDR1 MGHRA, CDR2 YSYEKL. Trimming left V 4 bases short and J 1 base short, with 8 bases between. The CDR3 loop reads CASSPRGSNQPQHF. CDR3 DNA sequence: TGCGCCAGCAGCCCGAGGGGGAGCAATCAGCCCCAGCATTTT.

This clone is a singleton in its sample. The V call is TRBV7-3, the J call TRBJ2-1; TRBD2 aligns across 9 bases. V lost 3 bases and J lost 7; bases outside the gene matches: 4. CDR1 and CDR2 (germline): SGHTA, FQGTGA. The CDR3 runs to 14 residues. The CDR3 nucleotides are TGTGCCAGCAGCTTGCGGGGGGGCCAGAATGAGCAGTTCTTC. Protein product: CASSLRGGQNEQFF.

J is TRBJ1-4 and V is TRBV13; TRBD1 might be the D (5 bases). The CDR3 totals 15 residues. V lost 5 bases and J 2 bases, leaving 12 bases between the germline ends. The germline V gene encodes CDR1 PRHDT and CDR2 FYEKMQ (reference sequence). CDR3 nucleotide sequence: TGTGCCAGCAGCCAGGGAGGGAAGACTAATGAAAAACTGTTTTTT. This translates into CASSQGGKTNEKLFF.

The chain uses TRBV7-2 and TRBJ1-5; TRBD1 might be the D (6 bases). The CDR3 runs to 16 residues. Trimming took off 5 bases at V and 2 bases at J, with 16 bases between the two ends. In germline, CDR1 is SGHTA, CDR2 FQGNSA. CDR3: CASSQLGHRGNQPQHF. Written as DNA, the CDR3 is TGTGCCAGCAGCCAATTGGGACACCGGGGCAATCAGCCCCAGCATTTT.

V is TRBV5-1 and J is TRBJ1-1; 8 bases line up with TRBD1. CDR1 is SGHRS, CDR2 YFSETQ, per germline. The CDR3 extends over 15 amino acids. V shed 5 bases, J shed 1 base, and the junction held 7 bases outside the gene matches. The CDR3 loop reads CASSPVTGENTEAFF. The CDR3 coding sequence is TGCGCCAGCAGTCCCGTGACAGGGGAGAACACTGAAGCTTTCTTT.

This clone occurred once. The chain recombines TRBV19 with TRBJ1-2; 9 nucleotides agree with TRBD1. The J segment lost 7 bases and the V segment lost 10 bases, leaving 16 bases of the junction unmatched. The CDR3 runs to 15 residues. Germline lookup yields CDR1 LNHDA and CDR2 SQIVND (reference sequence). CDR3 region: CATLPRGQGSTGYTF. As DNA, the CDR3 is TGTGCCACCCTTCCAAGGGGACAGGGAAGTACTGGCTACACCTTC.

This chain links TRBV20-1 with TRBJ2-3; 10 bases are a match to TRBD2. CDR1 and CDR2 from the germline V gene are DFQATT and SNEGSKA (reference sequence). CDR3 length: 15 amino acids. J lost 7 bases, V lost 3 bases, and 10 bases had no gene match. In DNA form, the CDR3 reads TGCAGTGCTAGTCCCCAGCGGGGGGGTTCTAATACGCAGTATTTT. Encoded protein: CSASPQRGGSNTQYF.

This clone was counted a few times. The chain has TRBV5-1 and TRBJ1-2; maybe TRBD1 (5 bases). V was pared by 1 base and J by 7 bases, with 14 bases between. The CDR3 has 14 residues. CDR1 and CDR2 (germline): SGHRS, YFSETQ. DNA for the CDR3: TGCGCCAGCAGCTTGATAGGGGTAGACTCTGGCTACACCTTC. As protein: CASSLIGVDSGYTF.